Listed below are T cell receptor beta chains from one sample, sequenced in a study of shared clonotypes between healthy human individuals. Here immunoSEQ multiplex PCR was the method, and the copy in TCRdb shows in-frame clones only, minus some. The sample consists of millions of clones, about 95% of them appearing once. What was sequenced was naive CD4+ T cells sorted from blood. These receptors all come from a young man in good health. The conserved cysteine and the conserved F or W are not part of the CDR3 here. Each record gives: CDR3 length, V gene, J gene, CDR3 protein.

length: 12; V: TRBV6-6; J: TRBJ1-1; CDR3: ASTTQTGGTEAF
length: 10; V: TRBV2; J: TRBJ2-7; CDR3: ASGRDYLEQY
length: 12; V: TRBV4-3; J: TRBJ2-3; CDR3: ASSRRGGADTQY
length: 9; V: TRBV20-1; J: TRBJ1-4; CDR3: SASGGEKLF
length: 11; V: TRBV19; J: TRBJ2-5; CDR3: ASSTETQETQY
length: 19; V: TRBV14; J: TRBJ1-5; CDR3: ASSQGASPDRVELKNQPQH
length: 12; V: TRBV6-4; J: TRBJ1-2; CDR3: ASSELAGKSGYT
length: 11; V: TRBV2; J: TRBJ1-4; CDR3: ASSELVNEKLF
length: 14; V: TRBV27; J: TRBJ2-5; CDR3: ASSSSITGTGKTQY
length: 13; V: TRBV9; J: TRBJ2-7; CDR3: ASTPRASASYEQY
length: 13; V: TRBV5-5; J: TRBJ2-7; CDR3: ASSLAGVESYEQY
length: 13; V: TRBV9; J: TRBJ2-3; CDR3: ASSDTGGGTDTQY
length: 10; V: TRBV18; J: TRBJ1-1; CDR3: ASSLARTEAF